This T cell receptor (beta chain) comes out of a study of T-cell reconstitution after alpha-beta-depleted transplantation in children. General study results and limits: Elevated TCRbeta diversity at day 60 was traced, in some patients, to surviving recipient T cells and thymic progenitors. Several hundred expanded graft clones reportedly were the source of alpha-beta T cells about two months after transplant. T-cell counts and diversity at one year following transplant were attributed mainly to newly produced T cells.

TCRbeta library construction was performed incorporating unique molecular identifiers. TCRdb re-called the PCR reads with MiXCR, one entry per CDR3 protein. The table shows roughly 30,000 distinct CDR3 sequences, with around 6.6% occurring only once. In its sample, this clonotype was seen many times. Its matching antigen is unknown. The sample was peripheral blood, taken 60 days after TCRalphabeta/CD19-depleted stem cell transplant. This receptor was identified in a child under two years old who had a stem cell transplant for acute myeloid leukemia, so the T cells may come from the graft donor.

The DNA of the CDR3 is TGTGCCAGCAGCAGGTGGGAAAACATTCAGTACTTC. It codes for CASSRWENIQYF. The rearrangement links TRBV2 to TRBJ2-4; D is unresolved. Trimming shortened V by 6 bases and J by 5 bases, and 8 bases separated the two germline ends. Germline V lookup: CDR1 SNHLY, CDR2 FYNNEI. The CDR3 runs 12 residues.